Listed below are T cell receptor beta chains from one sample, sequenced in a study of shared clonotypes between healthy human individuals. Using immunoSEQ multiplex PCR, the repertoire was profiled, and TCRdb retains in-frame clones only, with some absent. The data show fewer than 600,000 clones, with more than 75% seen just once and about 13% held by the top ten. The source material was PBMCs. The origin of the receptors is a woman between 40 and 50 years old in good health. Some clones in this sample may be carry-over from other donors' samples. CDR3s include the opening cysteine and the closing phenylalanine or tryptophan. D genes are given only for firm matches. Clone size appears in some rows only: once, few, many, or a class for an expanded clone.

j_call clone_size v_call d_call cdr3_nt cdr3_aa
TRBJ2-3 NA TRBV6-5 TRBD2 TGTGCCAGCAAGCGGGGAGGCACAGATACGCAGTATTTT CASKRGGTDTQYF
TRBJ2-2 NA TRBV5-1 NA TGCGCCAGCAGCCCGGGGGCGCACCCCGGGGAGCTGTTTTTT CASSPGAHPGELFF
TRBJ1-1 NA TRBV7-9 NA TGTGCCAGCAGCTCCCGGGCGGGCACCCCTGAAGCTTTCTTT CASSSRAGTPEAFF
TRBJ2-7 few TRBV30 NA TGTGCCTGGAGTCCCGGCTACGAGCAGTACTTC CAWSPGYEQYF
TRBJ2-7 NA TRBV18 TRBD2 TGTGCCAGCTCACCGGGACTAACTTCCTACGAGCAGTACTTC CASSPGLTSYEQYF
TRBJ1-5 NA TRBV7-8 NA TGTGCCAGCAGCTTAGACGGTTCTCGGGATCAGCCCCAGCATTTT CASSLDGSRDQPQHF
TRBJ2-7 NA TRBV6-5 TRBD2 TGTGCCAGCAGTAGCGGGGCCGCACCCCACGAGCAGTACTTC CASSSGAAPHEQYF
TRBJ2-7 many TRBV5-1 NA TGCGCCAGCAGCTTGGGCTCCTCCGGGTCCTACGAGCAGTACTTC CASSLGSSGSYEQYF
TRBJ2-5 NA TRBV11-2 TRBD1 TGTGCCAGCAGCTTATTGACAGGGGGCGCCGCGGAGACCCAGTACTTC CASSLLTGGAAETQYF
TRBJ1-4 once TRBV30 TRBD1 TGTGCCTGGAGGGACCACAGGGGGCTGTCTAATGAAAAACTGTTTTTT CAWRDHRGLSNEKLFF
TRBJ2-7 NA TRBV10-1 NA TGCGCCAGCAGTGAACCGGACAGCTCCTACGAGCAGTACTTC CASSEPDSSYEQYF
TRBJ2-7 NA TRBV11-2 TRBD1 TGTGCCAGCAGCTCAATAGGGGGCAGGGGGCGTAGAGAGCAGTACTTC CASSSIGGRGRREQYF
TRBJ2-7 NA TRBV2 NA TGTGCCAGCAGCCCTAGGGGGGGTGGTGAGCAGTACTTC CASSPRGGGEQYF
TRBJ2-1 few TRBV6-1 NA TGTGCCAGCGCCGACAATGAGCAGTTCTTC CASADNEQFF
TRBJ2-3 NA TRBV7-3 TRBD2 TGTGCCAGCAGCCCCCAGAGCGGGAGTCATGCAGATACGCAGTATTTT CASSPQSGSHADTQYF
TRBJ2-7 NA TRBV27 NA TGTGCCAGCGGTGACCATGACTACGAGCAGTACTTC CASGDHDYEQYF
TRBJ1-2 NA TRBV7-2 NA TGTGCCAGCAGCTTAGCGCAGAGGACAGCAAGCTATGGCTACACCTTC CASSLAQRTASYGYTF
TRBJ2-7 NA TRBV29-1 TRBD1 TGCAGCGTCGGACAGGACCCCGCCGAGCAGTACTTC CSVGQDPAEQYF
TRBJ1-2 NA TRBV28 TRBD1 TGTGCCAGCAGTAAACAGGGGGCTGGTGGCTACACCTTC CASSKQGAGGYTF
TRBJ2-2 NA TRBV10-2 NA TGCGCCAGCAATAAGAACACCGGGGAGCTGTTTTTT CASNKNTGELFF
TRBJ2-7 NA TRBV29-1 NA TGCAGCGTTGAATGGGGCAGTCCAACCTACGAGCAGTACTTC CSVEWGSPTYEQYF
TRBJ2-3 few TRBV4-3 NA TGCGCCAGCAGCCAAGATTGGAGCAGGACAGATACGCAGTATTTT CASSQDWSRTDTQYF
TRBJ2-1 once TRBV14 NA TGTGCCAGCAGCCAAGGTGTTCCGGCTCCCGGTAAAACCTACAATGAGCAGTTCTTC CASSQGVPAPGKTYNEQFF
TRBJ2-1 NA TRBV29-1 NA TGCAGCGTTGAAGAAGGGGACTCCCCGCAGTTCTTC CSVEEGDSPQFF
TRBJ1-2 once TRBV4-1 NA TGCGCCAGCAGCGTGATAGAGGGGGGAGTCTATGGCTACACCTTC CASSVIEGGVYGYTF
TRBJ2-6 NA TRBV5-8 TRBD2 TGTGCCAGCAGCTTGGGACTAGCGGGTGGGCGCTCTGGGGCCAACGTCCTGACTTTC CASSLGLAGGRSGANVLTF
TRBJ2-5 NA TRBV7-2 NA TGTGCCAGCAGCTTAGGACAGTCGCTACAAGAGACCCAGTACTTC CASSLGQSLQETQYF